The next 11 T cell receptor beta chains were all read from a single sample in a study of T cells in Graves' hyperthyroidism and ophthalmopathy. From RNA transcripts, TCR beta CDR3 regions were amplified. First-round RT-PCR with HTBI primers amplified the TCR CDR3 region. MiXCR, applied by TCRdb to the multiplex PCR reads, yields one record per CDR3 protein. The sample yields approximately 400,000 distinct CDR3 sequences, approximately 14% seen once. The specimen sequenced was blood. These TCRs come from a woman aged 25 to 39 with Graves' ophthalmopathy.

This clonotype was counted at least ten times. This chain uses TRBV7-2 with TRBJ2-1, with a possible D match to TRBD2 (6 bases). This CDR3 is 15 amino acids long. V was trimmed by 5 bases and J by 9 bases, leaving 20 bases between them. Per germline, CDR1 SGHTA and CDR2 FQGNSA. This chain's CDR3 is CASSPREPSVSEQFF. In DNA form, the CDR3 reads TGTGCCAGCAGCCCGCGGGAACCTTCGGTCAGTGAGCAGTTCTTC.

The chain couples TRBV9 to TRBJ1-1; 10 bases are a match to TRBD1. CDR3 size: 15 residues. The ends lost 3 bases at V and 3 bases at J; junction bases unmatched: 5. Germline assignment: CDR1 SGDLS and CDR2 YYNGEE. The CDR3 coding sequence is TGTGCCAGCAGCGCATTCGGGACAGGGGACACTGAAGCTTTCTTT. This sequence encodes CASSAFGTGDTEAFF.

This clonotype was observed many times. The chain employs TRBV7-9 and TRBJ1-6; D gene ambiguous. This CDR3 has 21 amino acids. V was clipped by 3 bases and J by 3 bases, with 27 bases between them. The germline V gene encodes CDR1 SEHNR and CDR2 FQNEAQ (reference sequence). The CDR3 here is CASSLEAEIFPRPRYNSPLHF. Here the CDR3 DNA reads TGTGCCAGCAGCTTGGAGGCAGAAATTTTTCCAAGACCGCGCTATAATTCACCCCTCCACTTT.

This clonotype came up many times. This sequence joins TRBV27 and TRBJ2-1; D may be TRBD1 (5 bases). CDR3 length: 14 amino acids. The V gene's germline CDR1 is MNHEY and CDR2 SMNVEV (reference sequence). Trimming pared 7 bases from V and 6 bases from J, leaving 16 bases between. CDR3 nucleotides: TGTGCCAGCATGGGGCTAGGGGTGGGCAATGAGCAGTTCTTC. Translated: CASMGLGVGNEQFF.

With respect to this clonotype: The germline gene is not matched at one end of the junction; a read error may be the cause. DNA for the CDR3: TGTGCTAGCAGCCAGGGGGGGCCCACAGATACGCAGTATTTT. Its protein product is CASSQGGPTDTQYF. The chain is built from TRBV7-7 and TRBJ2-3, with D perhaps TRBD1 or TRBD2 (7 bases each). The CDR3 runs to 14 residues. CDR1 and CDR2 (germline): SSHAT, FNYEAQ (reference sequence).

The rearrangement uses TRBV19 and TRBJ2-2; 9 nucleotides agree with TRBD1. This CDR3 has 15 residues. The trim removed 7 bases at V and 1 base at J, leaving 4 bases unmatched. Germline lookup yields CDR1 LNHDA and CDR2 SQIVND (reference sequence). The CDR3 here is CASTEDRGNTGELFF. CDR3 sequence (DNA): TGTGCCAGTACCGAGGACAGGGGGAACACCGGGGAGCTGTTTTTT.

This chain uses TRBV7-3 with TRBJ2-2; 9 nucleotides agree with TRBD1. V shed 1 base, J shed 11 bases, and the junction held 2 bases outside the gene matches. The CDR3 consists of 13 residues. Germline CDR1 reads SGHTA; CDR2 reads FQGTGA. In DNA form, the CDR3 reads TGTGCCAGCAGCTTAATGGGACAGGGCGAGCTGTTTTTT. Its protein is CASSLMGQGELFF. Full variable domain (rest looked up from reference TRBV7-3 and TRBJ2-2): GAGVSQTPSNKVTEKGKYVELRCDPISGHTALYWYRQSLGQGPEFLIYFQGTGAADDSGLPNDRFFAVRPEGSVSTLKIQRTERGDSAVYLCASSLMGQGELFFGEGSRLTVL.

This clonotype was counted at least ten times. The gene calls are TRBV29-1 and TRBJ1-1; 8 bases map to TRBD1. CDR3 length equals 11 residues. Germline CDR1 SQVTM, CDR2 ANQGSEA. CDR3 nucleotides: TGCAGTTCTCGGACAGGGCTGGAAGCTTTCTTT. It is translated as CSSRTGLEAFF.

This clonotype was recorded many times. The chain links TRBV4-1 to TRBJ2-7; D is uncertain. This CDR3 is 13 amino acids long. CDR1 is MGHRA and CDR2 is YSYEKL in the germline V gene. Trimming pared 1 base from V and 0 bases from J, leaving 4 bases between. The CDR3 here is CASSQGASYEQYF. The CDR3 region has the DNA TGCGCCAGCAGCCAAGGGGCCTCCTACGAGCAGTACTTC.

This clonotype showed up many times. The rearrangement joins TRBV6-5 to TRBJ2-7; D gene uncertain. The V end was cut by 0 bases, the J end by 6 bases, with 12 bases between. Germline lookup yields CDR1 MNHEY and CDR2 SVGAGI. The CDR3 contains 14 residues. CDR3 sequence reads: CASSYSPLSGEQYF. In DNA form, the CDR3 reads TGTGCCAGCAGTTACTCCCCCCTATCCGGCGAGCAGTACTTC.

This clonotype was seen more than once but under ten times. The rearrangement links TRBV5-4 to TRBJ1-1, with 8 bases matching TRBD1. With V trimmed by 4 bases and J by 7 bases, 9 bases remained unmatched. This CDR3 spans 14 amino acids. The germline V gene encodes CDR1 SGHNT and CDR2 YYREEE (reference sequence). Here the CDR3 reads CASSTGQGVSEAFF. Written as DNA, the CDR3 is TGTGCCAGCAGCACCGGACAGGGTGTGAGTGAAGCTTTCTTT.